The T cell receptor (beta chain) described here comes from a study of Graves' ophthalmopathy and Graves' hyperthyroidism. Study at large: Peripheral blood (taken before any treatment) was collected at initial diagnosis. The study, taken as a whole, reports: Ophthalmopathy versus stable hyperthyroidism: 13-signature model gave around 86% sensitivity, 81.08% specificity.

Amplification of TCR beta CDR3 regions used RNA transcripts. Following a first-round RT-PCR that used HTBI primers, a second-round multiplex PCR was carried out. MiXCR, applied by TCRdb to the multiplex PCR reads, yields one record per CDR3 protein. The data contain approximately 700,000 distinct CDR3 sequences, 40% of them seen just once; the ten biggest clones take up 40% to 55%. Details on this clonotype: As yet, its antigen is unknown. The germline gene is not matched at one end of the junction; a read error may be the cause.

Germline lookup yields CDR1 SNHLY and CDR2 FYNNEI. The CDR3 has 15 residues. Sequencing input: peripheral blood. This chain links TRBV2 with TRBJ2-7; TRBD1 is a possible D gene (6 bases). This receptor was taken from an adult man with Graves' ophthalmopathy. CDR3 in amino acids: CASSKAPRGGYEQYF. The CDR3 DNA reads as TGTGCCAGCAGTAAAGCCCCCAGGGGTGGTTACGAGCAGTACTTC.